This T cell receptor (beta chain) came from a study of long-term antiretroviral therapy in people with HIV. Study-wide background: When the earliest samples were collected, ART was typically delayed until CD4 counts fell.

Germline values: CDR1 SGHTA, CDR2 FQGNSA. V was clipped by 5 bases and J by 5 bases, with 15 bases between them. The CDR3 is 14 residues long. The libraries were made with immunoSEQ v3.0 at survey level. The method was immunoSEQ multiplex PCR; TCRdb's version includes in-frame clones alone and lacks a portion of them. The sample has about 20,000 clones, 90% seen once. Study outcomes and limitations: In the period from the mid-2000s to the late 2010s, blood was collected, possibly under older ART regimens. HIV repertoires spanned tighter CDR3 length ranges than controls did.

There was at least one pre-ART PBMC sample for each donor, plus at least two post-ART PBMC samples. Comment on this clone: Its antigen is unknown.

This clonotype originated in a woman in her thirties with HIV. This material consisted of unsorted PBMCs, taken approximately 4.5 years before starting antiretroviral therapy. This sequence joins TRBV7-2 and TRBJ1-1; D call uncertain. CDR3 bases: TGTGCCAGCAGCCTCAAGCAAGGACGGACTGAAGCTTTCTTT. This gives the protein CASSLKQGRTEAFF.